Listed below are T cell receptor beta chains from one sample, sequenced in a study of control samples from healthy donors and cancer patients. Only in-frame clones appear in the TCRdb table, and some are missing; sequencing was by immunoSEQ multiplex PCR. The table has about 140,000 clones, about 88% seen once; the top ten hold just over 8.5%. The specimen sequenced was blood. These receptors were obtained from a woman in her twenties or thirties in good health. CDR3s include the opening cysteine and the closing phenylalanine or tryptophan. D genes are given only for firm matches. The size of a clone is reported for some rows only, either as once, few or many, or as a class for expanded clones.

V	D	J	size	DNA	CDR3
TRBV11-3	TRBD1	TRBJ2-5	NA	TGTGCCAGCAGCGTCGGACAGGGGCACCAAGAGACCCAGTACTTC	CASSVGQGHQETQYF
TRBV6-6	TRBD2	TRBJ2-2	NA	TGTGCCAATCAGACTAGCGGCTCACGGAACACCGGGGAGCTGTTTTTT	CANQTSGSRNTGELFF
TRBV6-6	TRBD2	TRBJ2-2	NA	TGTGCCAGCGGAAGACTAGCGGGGGGGGAAACCGGGGAGCTGTTTTTT	CASGRLAGGETGELFF
TRBV7-6	NA	TRBJ1-1	NA	TGTGCCAGCAGCTTCGGTGGGAACACTGAAGCTTTCTTT	CASSFGGNTEAFF
TRBV7-9	NA	TRBJ1-1	NA	TGTGCCAGCAGCTCAGAGGGACAGAACACTGAAGCTTTCTTT	CASSSEGQNTEAFF
TRBV30	NA	TRBJ1-6	NA	TGTGCCTGGAGTGCGGACTATAATTCACCCCTCCACTTT	CAWSADYNSPLHF
TRBV25-1	NA	TRBJ1-2	few	TGTGCCAGCAGTGGCCTGCTAGGATATGGCTACACCTTC	CASSGLLGYGYTF
TRBV3-1/TRBV3-2	NA	TRBJ2-3	once	TGTGCCAGCAGCCAAGACGTCCTCGAAGGGAGCACAGATACGCAGTATTTT	CASSQDVLEGSTDTQYF
TRBV28	NA	TRBJ2-7	NA	TGTGCCAGCGCACAGGAATCTCCCTACGAGCAGTACTTC	CASAQESPYEQYF
TRBV2	NA	TRBJ2-2	NA	TGTGCCAGCATGCCGGTTAGTCCCGGGGAGCTGTTTTTT	CASMPVSPGELFF
TRBV5-1	TRBD2	TRBJ2-7	NA	TGCGCCAGCAGCGAGGGACTAGCGGGAGTCGGCTCCTACGAGCAGTACTTC	CASSEGLAGVGSYEQYF
TRBV11-2	NA	TRBJ1-2	NA	TGTGCCAGCAGCTTAGATCGTGGCAGCCTCGATGGCTACACCTTC	CASSLDRGSLDGYTF
TRBV20-1	NA	TRBJ2-1	NA	TGCAGTGCTAGTGGTGGGAGAGGGAAAAATGAGCAGTTCTTC	CSASGGRGKNEQFF
TRBV7-9	TRBD2	TRBJ2-3	NA	TGTGCCAGCAGTCTAGCGGGAGTCTATCAAGATACGCAGTATTTT	CASSLAGVYQDTQYF
TRBV3-1/TRBV3-2	NA	TRBJ1-5	NA	TGTGCCAGCAGCCAGGCCGCAGACATAGGCAATCAGCCCCAGCATTTT	CASSQAADIGNQPQHF
TRBV24-1	TRBD1	TRBJ2-3	NA	TGTGCCACCAGTGATTCGACAGGGGGCGTACCGGATACGCAGTATTTT	CATSDSTGGVPDTQYF
TRBV24-1	NA	TRBJ1-1	NA	TGTGCCACCGCATCCACCGGGTCCACTGAAGCTTTCTTT	CATASTGSTEAFF
TRBV5-4	TRBD1	TRBJ2-1	NA	TGTGCCAGCAGCGGACAGGGGATTCTTGGCAATGAGCAGTTCTTC	CASSGQGILGNEQFF
TRBV5-4	NA	TRBJ2-2	NA	TGTGCCAGCGCTAAGGGGGGCGCCGGGGAGCTGTTTTTT	CASAKGGAGELFF
TRBV2	NA	TRBJ1-5	once	TGTGCCACCCAAGGGGCCGGGGGCAATCAGCCCCAGCATTTT	CATQGAGGNQPQHF
TRBV7-2	NA	TRBJ1-1	NA	TGTGCCAGCAGCTTTACCATGAACACTGAAGCTTTCTTT	CASSFTMNTEAFF
TRBV28	NA	TRBJ1-2	NA	TGTGCCAGCAGTTTAAGCCCTCAGGGCGACTATGGCTACACCTTC	CASSLSPQGDYGYTF
TRBV6-4	TRBD2	TRBJ2-3	NA	TGTGCCAGCAGTTCCGGGACTAGTGAGGCAGATACGCAGTATTTT	CASSSGTSEADTQYF
TRBV11-2	NA	TRBJ1-3	NA	TGTGCCAGCAGCTTAGTAGCTGGGTTTCAGGAAAACACCATATATTTT	CASSLVAGFQENTIYF
TRBV27	TRBD2	TRBJ2-1	NA	TGTGCCAGCAGTCCCCTAGGACTAGCGTCGAATGAGCAGTTCTTC	CASSPLGLASNEQFF
TRBV11-2	NA	TRBJ2-7	NA	TGTGCCAGCAGCTTAGATTCGACAGGTTTCAACGAGCAGTACTTC	CASSLDSTGFNEQYF
TRBV6-6	TRBD1	TRBJ2-7	NA	TGTGCCAGCAGTGGCCGGACAGGGGTCTCAGGCGAGCAGTACTTC	CASSGRTGVSGEQYF
TRBV19	NA	TRBJ2-5	NA	TGTGCCAGTAGTTCCCAGAGGGGTGGGCAAGAGACCCAGTACTTC	CASSSQRGGQETQYF
TRBV4-1	NA	TRBJ1-4	NA	TGCGCCAGCAGCCACCCTGGGGGGGCGGCTGAAAAACTGTTTTTT	CASSHPGGAAEKLFF
TRBV5-4	NA	TRBJ2-1	NA	TGTGCCAGCAGCTTGTTTTCAGGCCACAATGAGCAGTTCTTC	CASSLFSGHNEQFF
TRBV28	TRBD2	TRBJ2-1	NA	TGTGCCAGCAGTTTGGGGGGGGTCAGCTCCTACAATGAGCAGTTCTTC	CASSLGGVSSYNEQFF
TRBV5-8	TRBD1	TRBJ2-6	NA	TGTGCCAGCAGCTTGGTTTATGGGACAGGGGTTTCTGGGGCCAACGTCCTGACTTTC	CASSLVYGTGVSGANVLTF
TRBV7-9	NA	TRBJ2-5	NA	TGTGCCAGCAGCTCAGACAGAGAAGAGACCCAGTACTTC	CASSSDREETQYF
TRBV5-1	NA	TRBJ2-5	NA	TGCGCCAGCAGCTTAGGTGGGGGCACACAAGAGACCCAGTACTTC	CASSLGGGTQETQYF
TRBV2	NA	TRBJ1-2	NA	TGTGCCAGCAAACCCGACCCCACTGAGGATGGCTACACCTTC	CASKPDPTEDGYTF
TRBV7-3	NA	TRBJ1-1	many	TGTGCCAGCAGCCAAGGAGTGAACACTGAAGCTTTCTTT	CASSQGVNTEAFF
TRBV5-1	TRBD1	TRBJ2-1	NA	TGCGCCAGCAGCCTCCCCGGGACAGGGGAGCAGTTCTTC	CASSLPGTGEQFF
TRBV10-3	TRBD1	TRBJ1-1	NA	TGTGCCATCAGTGAGATAGGGACAGGAGACACTGAAGCTTTCTTT	CAISEIGTGDTEAFF
TRBV5-1	NA	TRBJ1-3	NA	TGCGCCAGCAGCTTGGAAGGGAGCCCCTCTAGAAACACCATATATTTT	CASSLEGSPSRNTIYF
TRBV6-5	NA	TRBJ1-1	NA	TGTGCCAGCAGTTACTCTGGGAGCCCGATTGACCCTGAAGCTTTCTTT	CASSYSGSPIDPEAFF
TRBV29-1	NA	TRBJ1-6	once	TGCAGCGTTTCATCGGGACGGACCAATTCACCCCTCCACTTT	CSVSSGRTNSPLHF
TRBV5-6	NA	TRBJ2-1	NA	TGTGCCAGCAGCTTGTTTTTGGGTTTCAGGAATGAGCAGTTCTTC	CASSLFLGFRNEQFF
TRBV11-1	NA	TRBJ2-1	NA	TGTGCCAGCAGCTTGGCTAGATTGGGCAATGAGCAGTTCTTC	CASSLARLGNEQFF
TRBV10-2	NA	TRBJ1-2	NA	TGCGCCAGCAGTGAGTCGAACCAGGACAAGATTGCCTTC	CASSESNQDKIAF
TRBV6-5	NA	TRBJ1-1	NA	TGTGCCAGCAGGGGGGGGGACCGCATCGGAGCTTTCTTT	CASRGGDRIGAFF